The text below deals with one TCR beta chain. MiXCR was run by TCRdb on the 5' RACE reads, yielding one entry per CDR3 protein. The table records about 23,000 distinct CDR3 sequences, more than 3.5% of them present only once. The entry originates in a study of early T cells in non-severe SARS-CoV-2 infection. The CDR3 totals 14 residues. Germline CDR1 and CDR2: DFQATT and SNEGSKA (reference sequence). Trimming left V 0 bases short and J 5 bases short, with 13 bases between. The sequenced sample consisted of whole blood. The V gene is TRBV20-1, the J gene TRBJ1-1; tentative D call: TRBD1 (5 bases). The source of this sequence is an adult who was a healthcare worker with PCR-confirmed SARS-CoV-2 infection or an uninfected control (not recorded which). CDR3: CSARDRSGRTEAFF. The CDR3 nucleotides read TGCAGTGCTAGAGATCGCTCAGGGCGGACTGAAGCTTTCTTT.